Below are 27 T cell receptor beta chains sequenced from a single sample in a study of cytomegalovirus exposure and HLA in healthy donors. The repertoire was sequenced with immunoSEQ multiplex PCR; TCRdb's copy has only in-frame clones and lacks some. The sample has fewer than 400,000 clones; roughly 90% are singletons. Sequencing used PBMCs. The source of these receptors is a woman aged 18-29 years in good health and CMV-seronegative.

J is TRBJ2-3 and V is TRBV7-8; 7 bases line up with TRBD2. Germline lookup yields CDR1 SGHVS and CDR2 FQNEAQ. J gave up 2 bases and V 2 bases, and 7 bases lay outside the gene matches. The length of the CDR3 is 16 residues. CDR3 DNA: TGTGCCAGCAGCTTATCCGCGGGAGCTACCACAGATACGCAGTATTTT. Amino acid sequence: CASSLSAGATTDTQYF.

This clone was observed a handful of times. This chain connects TRBV28 to TRBJ2-5; D is uncertain. Germline V gene data show CDR1 as MDHEN and CDR2 as SYDVKM. The length of the CDR3 is 11 residues. The germline V and J ends were trimmed by 3 bases and 4 bases, with 3 bases remaining between them. The CDR3 loop reads CASSFGETQYF. The CDR3 DNA follows: TGTGCCAGCAGTTTCGGAGAGACCCAGTACTTC.

The chain has TRBV7-2 and TRBJ1-5, with TRBD1 matching 10 bases. The CDR3 totals 18 residues. The germline gives CDR1 SGHTA, CDR2 FQGNSA. The J segment lost 0 bases and the V segment lost 5 bases, leaving 10 bases of the junction unmatched. CDR3 coding DNA: TGTGCCAGCAGCCGCGCCGGGACAGGGGTTAATAGCAATCAGCCCCAGCATTTT. It is translated as CASSRAGTGVNSNQPQHF.

The count of this clone is one. The chain carries TRBV23-1 and TRBJ1-2; 8 bases are a match to TRBD1. TRBV23-1 is designated an ORF whose function remains uncertain. With V trimmed by 6 bases and J by 4 bases, 4 bases remained unmatched. This CDR3 contains 13 residues. CDR3 region: CASRLTGVYGYTF. The CDR3 DNA reads TGCGCCAGCAGATTGACAGGGGTCTATGGCTACACCTTC.

The V gene is TRBV27, the J gene TRBJ1-2; D not resolved. Trimming pared 3 bases from V and 2 bases from J, leaving 7 bases between. The CDR3 loop spans 13 amino acids. Germline assignment: CDR1 MNHEY and CDR2 SMNVEV (reference sequence). The CDR3: CASSFSVNYGYTF. DNA for the CDR3: TGTGCCAGCAGTTTTTCAGTGAACTATGGCTACACCTTC.

V is TRBV19 and J is TRBJ1-2, with 10 bases that match TRBD1. V dropped 8 bases and J dropped 5; count of bases not matched to a gene: 5. The germline V gene has CDR1 LNHDA and CDR2 SQIVND (reference sequence). The CDR3 loop spans 13 amino acids. The CDR3: CASRDRGFYGYTF. The CDR3, as DNA: TGTGCCAGTCGGGACAGGGGCTTTTATGGCTACACCTTC.

This clone was seen more than once but under ten times. This chain links TRBV6-5 with TRBJ1-5; 8 bases are a match to TRBD1. This CDR3 contains 13 residues. V lost 6 bases and J lost 7; bases outside the gene matches: 5. Germline V gene data show CDR1 as MNHEY and CDR2 as SVGAGI. The CDR3: CASSGQGGQPQHF. The CDR3 region has the DNA TGTGCCAGCAGCGGACAGGGCGGGCAGCCCCAGCATTTT.

The CDR3 reads CASSLTLTGGRDTQYF. The CDR3 bases are TGTGCCAGCAGCTTAACCCTGACAGGGGGCCGCGATACGCAGTATTTT. This rearrangement joins TRBV7-3 to TRBJ2-3; 10 nucleotides match TRBD1. Germline V gene lookup returns CDR1 SGHTA and CDR2 FQGTGA. Germline trimming cut 0 bases from V and 6 bases from J; bases unmatched to any gene: 6. The CDR3 runs to 16 residues.

This clone was recorded once. The chain combines TRBV7-6 with TRBJ1-4, with D uncertain. Germline CDR1 is SGHVS and CDR2 is FNYEAQ. Trimming removed 4 bases from V and 8 bases from J, with 20 bases in between. This CDR3 has 16 amino acids. The CDR3 sequence: CASSSTSGPESEKLFF. The CDR3 nucleotides read TGTGCCAGCAGCTCTACCTCGGGTCCCGAGTCGGAAAAACTGTTTTTT.

V gene TRBV5-1 combines with J gene TRBJ2-3; perhaps TRBD1 as D (6 bases). Per the germline V gene, CDR1 is SGHRS and CDR2 is YFSETQ. CDR3 size: 15 residues. V was clipped by 4 bases and J by 1 base, with 13 bases between them. The CDR3 region has the DNA TGCGCCAGCAGCGGAACAGGGCTCGGCACAGATACGCAGTATTTT. This encodes CASSGTGLGTDTQYF.

The V call is TRBV10-3, the J call TRBJ1-5; 8 positions agree with TRBD1. The CDR3 covers 16 residues. The trim removed 0 bases at V and 2 bases at J, leaving 3 bases unmatched. Germline-derived CDR1 and CDR2 are ENHRY and SYGVKD. The CDR3 sequence is CAISESPGQGNQPQHF. The CDR3 DNA follows: TGTGCCATCAGTGAGTCACCGGGACAGGGCAATCAGCCCCAGCATTTT.

V and J are TRBV6-6 and TRBJ1-2, with D possibly being TRBD1 (6 bases). Looked up from germline, CDR1 is MNHNY and CDR2 is SVGAGI (reference sequence). V gave up 6 bases and J gave up 2 bases, with 16 bases separating them. This CDR3 comprises 15 residues. CDR3 sequence: CASSPRGGRNYGYTF. DNA of the CDR3: TGTGCCAGCAGCCCACGGGGGGGCCGGAACTATGGCTACACCTTC.

V is TRBV25-1 and J is TRBJ2-2; 11 nucleotides agree with TRBD2. The junction had 5 bases not matched to a gene; V was cut back by 6 bases and J by 5 bases. Germline loops: CDR1 MGHDK, CDR2 SYGVNS. The CDR3 has 15 residues. The CDR3 region is CASRGASGRTGELFF. The CDR3 DNA follows: TGTGCCAGCAGGGGGGCTAGCGGGAGGACCGGGGAGCTGTTTTTT.

The chain links TRBV29-1 to TRBJ1-2, with D possibly being TRBD1 (5 bases). The CDR3 length is 15 residues. Trimming removed 7 bases from V and 2 bases from J, with 20 bases in between. The germline V gene has CDR1 SQVTM and CDR2 ANQGSEA. The CDR3 here is CSAPLDWQGNYGYTF. Written as DNA, the CDR3 is TGCAGCGCGCCTCTTGATTGGCAGGGCAACTATGGCTACACCTTC.

The V gene is TRBV5-1, the J gene TRBJ1-2, with 10 bases matching TRBD1. The CDR3 extends over 15 amino acids. The germline V gene encodes CDR1 SGHRS and CDR2 YFSETQ. Unmatched junction bases numbered 5, after V lost 4 bases and J lost 2 bases. The CDR3 reads CASSLRTGGNYGYTF. CDR3 nucleotide sequence: TGCGCCAGCAGCCTAAGGACAGGGGGGAACTATGGCTACACCTTC.

This chain links TRBV4-1 with TRBJ2-2; 11 nucleotides agree with TRBD1. V lost 1 base to trimming and J lost 4 bases; unmatched junction nucleotides: 2. CDR3 length: 16 residues. Germline lookup yields CDR1 MGHRA and CDR2 YSYEKL. CDR3 in amino acids: CASSQVGTGGTGELFF. CDR3 coding DNA: TGCGCCAGCAGCCAAGTTGGGACAGGGGGCACCGGGGAGCTGTTTTTT.

This chain connects TRBV5-5 to TRBJ2-7, with a tentative D call TRBD2 (5 bases). Trimming removed 0 bases from V and 3 bases from J, with 10 bases in between. The CDR3 is 14 amino acids. Germline CDR1 and CDR2: SGHKS and YYEKEE (reference sequence). CDR3 coding DNA: TGTGCCAGCAGCTTGGGCCTAGCAAACTACGAGCAGTACTTC. It specifies CASSLGLANYEQYF.

V gene TRBV29-1 combines with J gene TRBJ2-3; D call uncertain. The germline V gene has CDR1 SQVTM and CDR2 ANQGSEA. The V and J ends lost 8 bases and 8 bases respectively, with 23 bases between them. The CDR3 has 14 residues. CDR3 nucleotide sequence: TGCAGCCCGGGTGAGGCGGCCCTTAAGACTACGCAGTATTTT. It specifies CSPGEAALKTTQYF.

V is TRBV20-1 and J is TRBJ1-1; D unresolved. Germline lookup yields CDR1 DFQATT and CDR2 SNEGSKA (reference sequence). The CDR3 consists of 9 residues. Trimming removed 5 bases from V and 13 bases from J, with 11 bases in between. In DNA, the CDR3 is TGCAGTGCTCCCGAGAATTTTTTCTTT. Its protein is CSAPENFFF.

The CDR3 protein is CASSFRRGNTEAFF. In nucleotides, the CDR3 is TGTGCCAGCAGTTTTCGTAGGGGGAACACTGAAGCTTTCTTT. The chain is built from TRBV28 and TRBJ1-1; tentative D call: TRBD1 (5 bases). The CDR3 has 14 amino acids. From germline, CDR1 is MDHEN and CDR2 SYDVKM. V lost 3 bases to trimming and J lost 1 base, with 9 bases between them. The complete variable domain, with remaining parts taken from reference TRBV28 and TRBJ1-1, reads DVKVTQSSRYLVKRTGEKVFLECVQDMDHENMFWYRQDPGLGLRLIYFSYDVKMKEKGDIPEGYSVSREKKERFSLILESASTNQTSMYLCASSFRRGNTEAFFGQGTRLTVV.

CDR3 region: CAITSGGGHEQYF. In DNA, the CDR3 is TGTGCCATCACCTCGGGAGGGGGCCACGAGCAGTACTTC. The rearrangement uses TRBV10-3 and TRBJ2-7; possibly TRBD2 for D (8 bases). The CDR3 runs 13 residues. Trimming cost V 7 bases and J 5 bases, with 15 bases left between them. Germline V gives CDR1 ENHRY, CDR2 SYGVKD.

In the case of this clone: Different DNA sequences within this sample yield the same CDR3. V usage is TRBV6-5 and J usage is TRBJ2-7; a possible D gene is TRBD2 (5 bases). Germline V CDR1 and CDR2: MNHEY, SVGAGI. The CDR3 sequence is 14 residues long. V lost 0 bases to trimming and J lost 1 base, with 7 bases between them. The CDR3 spells CASSYSRGSYEQYF. The CDR3 DNA is TGTGCCAGCAGTTACTCTCGGGGTTCCTACGAGCAGTACTTC.

The rearrangement links TRBV27 to TRBJ2-7; TRBD1 matches at 12 bases. Germline loops: CDR1 MNHEY, CDR2 SMNVEV (reference sequence). The CDR3 length is 18 residues. V shed 2 bases and J 4 bases; nucleotides not matched to a gene: 12. CDR3 region: CASSLALAGTGGWYEQYF. The DNA of the CDR3 is TGTGCCAGCAGTTTAGCTTTAGCCGGGACAGGGGGCTGGTACGAGCAGTACTTC.

The chain is built from TRBV6-5 and TRBJ2-1, with TRBD2 matching 10 bases. CDR1 MNHEY and CDR2 SVGAGI come from the germline V gene. J was trimmed by 5 bases and V by 7 bases; bases with no gene match: 5. This CDR3 contains 14 residues. The CDR3 here is CASIVAGGDNEQFF. Written as DNA, the CDR3 is TGTGCCAGCATCGTAGCGGGGGGAGACAATGAGCAGTTCTTC.

The chain carries TRBV14 and TRBJ2-3; D call uncertain. Germline CDR1 SGHDN, CDR2 FVKESK. The CDR3 totals 15 residues. V was shortened by 6 bases and J by 0 bases, with 13 bases between the two germline ends. CDR3 region: CASRGSTSSTDTQYF. CDR3 nucleotide sequence: TGTGCCAGCAGAGGATCGACTTCTAGCACAGATACGCAGTATTTT.

This clone was observed a handful of times. The chain recombines TRBV5-4 with TRBJ2-4; D is undetermined. The V end lost 6 bases, the J end lost 7 bases, and 8 bases lay between the germline ends. The CDR3 consists of 11 residues. Germline V gene sequence: CDR1 SGHNT, CDR2 YYREEE (reference sequence). CDR3 protein: CASTGGNIQYF. CDR3 DNA: TGTGCCAGCACGGGTGGGAACATTCAGTACTTC.

CDR3 DNA sequence: TGTGCCAGCAGTACGGGACTAGCGGGAGTAAATGAGCAGTTCTTC. Its translation is CASSTGLAGVNEQFF. The chain joins TRBV2 to TRBJ2-1, with 14 bases that match TRBD2. Per the germline V gene, CDR1 is SNHLY and CDR2 is FYNNEI. Trimming at V came to 5 bases and at J to 7 bases, leaving 4 bases not matched to a gene. The length of the CDR3 is 15 residues.